Each of the 24 T cell receptor beta chains below was sequenced from the same sample in a study of blood T cell repertoires in COVID-19. Method: immunoSEQ multiplex PCR; TCRdb's copy keeps in-frame clones and lacks some. The sample holds 90,000 to 100,000 clones, about four fifths seen once. The sequencing input was peripheral blood. All receptors derive from a woman aged 55-75 years with acute or convalescent COVID-19.

The chain carries TRBV12-3 or TRBV12-4 and TRBJ1-2, with D uncertain. The germline V and J ends were trimmed by 8 bases and 4 bases, with 11 bases remaining between them. The CDR3 is 12 amino acids. The CDR3, as DNA: TGTGCCAGCCTCCTCGGTGGCTATGGCTACACCTTC. Protein: CASLLGGYGYTF.

This chain links TRBV28 with TRBJ1-5; no firm D call. Germline loops: CDR1 MDHEN, CDR2 SYDVKM. The CDR3 length is 13 residues. V was clipped by 5 bases and J by 3 bases, with 8 bases between them. Written as DNA, the CDR3 is TGTGCCAGCAGTAGTACTCCCAATCAGCCCCAGCATTTT. Amino acids: CASSSTPNQPQHF.

This clone was seen only a few times. The chain links TRBV4-2 to TRBJ2-2, with a possible D match to TRBD2 (6 bases). This CDR3 spans 15 amino acids. Trimming removed 4 bases from V and 4 bases from J, with 13 bases in between. The germline CDR1 and CDR2 sequences are LGHNA and YNFKEQ. In nucleotides, the CDR3 is TGTGCCAGCAGCCGCAATCGGGGGAGCACCGGGGAGCTGTTTTTT. This codes for CASSRNRGSTGELFF.

The chain is built from TRBV7-9 and TRBJ1-3, with D possibly being TRBD1 (6 bases). Per germline, CDR1 SEHNR and CDR2 FQNEAQ (reference sequence). The CDR3 covers 16 residues. V was pared by 5 bases and J by 1 base, with 15 bases between. DNA of the CDR3: TGTGCCAGCAGCCAGGACAGTATTCGGTCTGGAAACACCATATATTTT. Translating gives CASSQDSIRSGNTIYF.

The chain has TRBV6-5 and TRBJ2-5; possible D gene TRBD1, 6 bases. The length of the CDR3 is 13 residues. V lost 6 bases to trimming and J lost 5 bases, with 13 bases between them. Germline V gives CDR1 MNHEY, CDR2 SVGAGI. CDR3 protein: CASRPQGGETQYF. The CDR3, as DNA: TGTGCCAGCAGACCACAGGGTGGGGAGACCCAGTACTTC.

This clone was seen just once. The gene calls are TRBV28 and TRBJ1-1, with 11 bases lining up with TRBD1. The V and J ends lost 0 bases and 8 bases, in that order; junction bases with no gene match: 2. This CDR3 is built from 14 residues. Germline CDR1 MDHEN, CDR2 SYDVKM. CDR3 nucleotides: TGTGCCAGCAGTTTATGGGACAGGGGGCAAGAAGCTTTCTTT. This translates into CASSLWDRGQEAFF.

The rearrangement links TRBV19 to TRBJ2-2; D not resolved. Germline values: CDR1 LNHDA, CDR2 SQIVND (reference sequence). The CDR3 contains 16 residues. The V and J ends lost 2 bases and 0 bases respectively, with 10 bases between them. The CDR3 DNA reads TGTGCCAGTAGTATATTTGGGCAGGCGAACACCGGGGAGCTGTTTTTT. It encodes CASSIFGQANTGELFF.

V gene TRBV19 combines with J gene TRBJ2-1; TRBD2 aligns across 7 bases. Trimming cost V 3 bases and J 8 bases; bases outside gene matches: 13. This CDR3 comprises 16 residues. Looked up from germline, CDR1 is LNHDA and CDR2 is SQIVND (reference sequence). For the CDR3, the DNA is TGTGCCAGTAGTATTGGCTCGGGGGGAGTTTGGGATGAGCAGTTCTTC. Its translation is CASSIGSGGVWDEQFF.

On this clone itself: This same CDR3 is encoded by further DNA sequences in the sample. The V gene is TRBV29-1, the J gene TRBJ1-5; 7 bases are a match to TRBD1. The CDR3 length is 13 residues. V lost 4 bases, J lost 4 bases, and 4 bases stayed unmatched. CDR1 is SQVTM, CDR2 ANQGSEA, per germline. CDR3 residues: CSVVTGVNQPQHF. For the CDR3, the DNA is TGCAGCGTTGTTACAGGGGTGAATCAGCCCCAGCATTTT.

The gene calls are TRBV5-1 and TRBJ1-3, with TRBD1 as a possible D gene (5 bases). Germline V gives CDR1 SGHRS, CDR2 YFSETQ. V was shortened by 4 bases and J by 1 base, with 9 bases between the two germline ends. The CDR3 is made up of 14 amino acids. For the CDR3, the DNA is TGCGCCAGCAGCATCCAGGGATCTGGAAACACCATATATTTT. Translation gives CASSIQGSGNTIYF.

The chain links TRBV14 to TRBJ1-6; maybe TRBD1 (5 bases). The CDR3 is made up of 17 amino acids. Germline-derived CDR1 and CDR2 are SGHDN and FVKESK. Trimming left V 6 bases short and J 0 bases short, with 15 bases between. The CDR3 bases are TGTGCCAGCAGACAGTCGGGGGGTCCCTCCTATAATTCACCCCTCCACTTT. As protein: CASRQSGGPSYNSPLHF. Full variable domain (remainder filled in from reference TRBV14 and TRBJ1-6): EAGVTQFPSHSVIEKGQTVTLRCDPISGHDNLYWYRRVMGKEIKFLLHFVKESKQDESGMPNNRFLAERTGGTYSTLKVQPAELEDSGVYFCASRQSGGPSYNSPLHFGNGTRLTVT.

In nucleotides, the CDR3 is TGTGCCAGCAGCTCCCAGGGGCGGCCTGGGGCCAACGTCCTGACTTTC. Translated: CASSSQGRPGANVLTF. The chain couples TRBV11-2 to TRBJ2-6, with a weak D call TRBD1 (6 bases). This CDR3 comprises 16 residues. V lost 4 bases and J 2 bases, leaving 12 bases between the germline ends. From germline, CDR1 is SGHAT and CDR2 FQNNGV.

The chain links TRBV5-1 to TRBJ1-2; TRBD1 agrees at 11 bases. Germline CDR1 SGHRS, CDR2 YFSETQ. Trimming cost V 4 bases and J 8 bases; bases outside gene matches: 13. The CDR3 covers 16 residues. CDR3 DNA: TGCGCCAGCAGCGGTGGACAGGGGGCGCTATCAATCGGCTACACCTTC. It codes for CASSGGQGALSIGYTF.

The sample holds one count of this clone. The chain recombines TRBV28 with TRBJ1-1; D might be TRBD1 (5 bases). Trimming removed 7 bases from V and 4 bases from J, with 19 bases in between. This CDR3 has 15 residues. The germline V gene has CDR1 MDHEN and CDR2 SYDVKM. The CDR3 protein is CASTLGGGGATEAFF. CDR3 DNA sequence: TGTGCCAGCACTCTCGGGGGTGGAGGGGCCACTGAAGCTTTCTTT. The variable domain in full, with the rest retrieved from reference TRBV28 and TRBJ1-1, is DVKVTQSSRYLVKRTGEKVFLECVQDMDHENMFWYRQDPGLGLRLIYFSYDVKMKEKGDIPEGYSVSREKKERFSLILESASTNQTSMYLCASTLGGGGATEAFFGQGTRLTVV.

The rearrangement uses TRBV6-6 and TRBJ1-2; no definite D call. V was clipped by 4 bases and J by 10 bases, with 13 bases between them. Per the germline V gene, CDR1 is MNHNY and CDR2 is SVGAGI (reference sequence). The CDR3 consists of 12 residues. CDR3 sequence: CASSSLRANYTF. The CDR3 DNA reads as TGTGCCAGCAGTTCCCTCCGTGCTAACTACACCTTC.

The rearrangement links TRBV5-1 to TRBJ1-1; 8 bases fit TRBD1. This CDR3 has 14 amino acids. J gave up 5 bases and V 0 bases, and 3 bases lay outside the gene matches. Germline V gene lookup returns CDR1 SGHRS and CDR2 YFSETQ. This chain's CDR3 is CASSLEQGVTEAFF. CDR3 bases: TGCGCCAGCAGCTTGGAACAGGGGGTTACTGAAGCTTTCTTT.

The CDR3 DNA is TGCGCCAGCAGCTCCGGACTAGTCCGCTCCGATACGCAGTATTTT. Its protein product is CASSSGLVRSDTQYF. The chain joins TRBV5-1 to TRBJ2-3; 7 bases map to TRBD2. The CDR3 totals 15 residues. Trimming at V came to 3 bases and at J to 6 bases, leaving 10 bases not matched to a gene. Germline V CDR1 and CDR2: SGHRS, YFSETQ.

The J gene is TRBJ1-1, the V gene TRBV6-5; 7 bases agree with TRBD1. V gave up 6 bases and J gave up 5 bases; unmatched junction bases: 9. The CDR3 consists of 14 residues. CDR1 is MNHEY and CDR2 is SVGAGI in the germline V gene. The CDR3 reads CASRDRSRGTEAFF. The CDR3 nucleotides are TGTGCCAGCAGAGACAGGAGCAGGGGGACTGAAGCTTTCTTT.

The chain links TRBV6-6 to TRBJ1-3; TRBD1 aligns across 8 bases. This CDR3 comprises 16 residues. V lost 7 bases and J lost 4; bases outside the gene matches: 12. CDR1 and CDR2 from the germline V gene are MNHNY and SVGAGI (reference sequence). CDR3 in DNA: TGTGCCAGCATCAGGGGGCAGGGTTTTGGAGGAAACACCATATATTTT. This translates into CASIRGQGFGGNTIYF.

The chain has TRBV5-6 and TRBJ1-1; D gene ambiguous. Trimming took off 0 bases at V and 5 bases at J, with 14 bases between the two ends. Germline-derived CDR1 and CDR2 are SGHDT and YYEEEE. CDR3 size: 15 residues. This CDR3 is CASSLDGRPGTEAFF. CDR3 DNA sequence: TGTGCCAGCAGCTTGGACGGCAGGCCGGGGACTGAAGCTTTCTTT.

The V and J genes are TRBV27 and TRBJ1-5, with D possibly being TRBD1 (6 bases). Between the trimmed V and J ends, which lost 5 bases and 6 bases, there was a span of 14 bases. This CDR3 comprises 14 residues. CDR1 and CDR2 (germline): MNHEY, SMNVEV (reference sequence). CDR3 DNA sequence: TGTGCCAGCAGTCCCCAGGGGACGGGTCAGCCCCAGCATTTT. As protein: CASSPQGTGQPQHF.

This chain joins TRBV6-5 and TRBJ1-1; a possible D gene is TRBD1 (5 bases). The V end was cut by 6 bases, the J end by 10 bases, with 12 bases between. Germline V gene sequence: CDR1 MNHEY, CDR2 SVGAGI. The CDR3 contains 11 residues. The CDR3 DNA reads as TGTGCCAGCAGATCACCCGGGGGAGCTTTCTTT. This encodes CASRSPGGAFF.

The chain couples TRBV28 to TRBJ2-3; 9 bases are a match to TRBD1. This CDR3 region has 15 residues. Losses at the gene ends were 7 bases for V and 3 bases for J; bases not matched to a gene: 8. Germline assignment: CDR1 MDHEN and CDR2 SYDVKM. In DNA, the CDR3 is TGTGCCAGCAACAGACCAGGACAGGGGACAGATACGCAGTATTTT. This encodes CASNRPGQGTDTQYF. Full variable domain (missing parts from reference TRBV28 and TRBJ2-3): DVKVTQSSRYLVKRTGEKVFLECVQDMDHENMFWYRQDPGLGLRLIYFSYDVKMKEKGDIPEGYSVSREKKERFSLILESASTNQTSMYLCASNRPGQGTDTQYFGPGTRLTVL.

This clone was picked up one time. The chain has TRBV19 and TRBJ2-1, with 10 bases identical to TRBD2. Germline loops: CDR1 LNHDA, CDR2 SQIVND (reference sequence). The CDR3 consists of 15 residues. V lost 1 base and J lost 9; bases outside the gene matches: 6. The CDR3 here is CASSIASGGASEQFF. In DNA form, the CDR3 reads TGTGCCAGTAGTATAGCCAGCGGGGGGGCCAGTGAGCAGTTCTTC.